Listed here are 19 T cell receptor beta chains from one sample, sequenced in a study of somatic mutations in cytotoxic T cells in rheumatoid arthritis. Method: immunoSEQ multiplex PCR; TCRdb's copy keeps in-frame clones and lacks some. Here the sample spans fewer than 25,000 clones, roughly 82% being singletons. Sequenced sample: CD8+ T cells sorted from blood. The source is a woman aged 45 to 65 in good health.

This clone was recorded a few times. The CDR3: CASSIGTTEAFF. The CDR3 coding sequence is TGTGCCAGCAGCATCGGGACAACTGAAGCTTTCTTT. This chain uses TRBV7-9 with TRBJ1-1; a possible D gene is TRBD1 (6 bases). CDR1 is SEHNR and CDR2 is FQNEAQ in the germline V gene (reference sequence). V was shortened by 5 bases and J by 5 bases, with 9 bases between the two germline ends. The CDR3 totals 12 residues.

This chain uses TRBV29-1 with TRBJ2-2, with no clear D. Trimming pared 5 bases from V and 2 bases from J, leaving 9 bases between. The CDR3 covers 13 residues. Per the germline V gene, CDR1 is SQVTM and CDR2 is ANQGSEA. CDR3 nucleotide sequence: TGCAGCGTTCACACCGGAAACACCGGGGAGCTGTTTTTT. This encodes CSVHTGNTGELFF.

The chain combines TRBV19 with TRBJ2-7; 9 positions match TRBD1. The CDR3 has 13 amino acids. V was clipped by 5 bases and J by 2 bases; unmatched bases: 1. Germline lookup yields CDR1 LNHDA and CDR2 SQIVND (reference sequence). The CDR3 bases are TGTGCCAGTAGTGGGACAGGGCCCTACGAGCAGTACTTC. As protein: CASSGTGPYEQYF. Full variable domain (missing parts from reference TRBV19 and TRBJ2-7): DGGITQSPKYLFRKEGQNVTLSCEQNLNHDAMYWYRQDPGQGLRLIYYSQIVNDFQKGDIAEGYSVSREKKESFPLTVTSAQKNPTAFYLCASSGTGPYEQYFGPGTRLTVT.

This chain connects TRBV19 to TRBJ2-1; 8 bases align to TRBD2. Germline values: CDR1 LNHDA, CDR2 SQIVND (reference sequence). After removal of 3 bases from V and 10 bases from J, the junction contained 11 bases not matched to a gene. This CDR3 spans 15 amino acids. The CDR3 loop is CASSMGSAGGSEQFF. CDR3 DNA sequence: TGTGCCAGTAGTATGGGGTCGGCGGGGGGTTCGGAGCAGTTCTTC.

The rearrangement joins TRBV27 to TRBJ2-2; D may match TRBD1 or TRBD2 (5 bases each). V dropped 8 bases and J dropped 4 bases, with 26 bases sitting between them. CDR3 length: 18 amino acids. Germline V gives CDR1 MNHEY, CDR2 SMNVEV (reference sequence). CDR3 bases: TGTGCCAGCGTTGGGCCCATGGGTGGACCTGGGGGCACCGGGGAGCTGTTTTTT. This sequence encodes CASVGPMGGPGGTGELFF.

The chain links TRBV5-1 to TRBJ2-1, with D possibly being TRBD1 (7 bases). Per germline, CDR1 SGHRS and CDR2 YFSETQ. Trimming left V 7 bases short and J 8 bases short, with 10 bases between. This CDR3 contains 11 residues. The CDR3 nucleotides are TGCGCCAGCGCAGGGGGGCATGAGCAGTTCTTC. It codes for CASAGGHEQFF.

This clone was observed once. The chain links TRBV6-5 to TRBJ2-5, with TRBD2 matching over 8 bases. Per germline, CDR1 MNHEY and CDR2 SVGAGI. The CDR3 runs to 15 residues. V was clipped by 6 bases and J by 2 bases; unmatched bases: 8. In nucleotides, the CDR3 is TGTGCCAGCAGCCTAAGCGGGGGACCACAAGAGACCCAGTACTTC. Translating gives CASSLSGGPQETQYF.

In its sample, this clone was seen a few times. The chain is built from TRBV5-6 and TRBJ1-6; D gene unclear. CDR3 size: 18 residues. Germline V CDR1 and CDR2: SGHDT, YYEEEE. Trimming took 1 base from V and 7 from J, leaving 21 bases between them. CDR3: CASSLRAAAGGWNSPLHF. DNA of the CDR3: TGTGCCAGCAGCTTGCGGGCGGCGGCCGGCGGGTGGAATTCACCCCTCCACTTT.

The chain carries TRBV7-2 and TRBJ2-7, with a tentative D call TRBD1 (6 bases). The CDR3 spans 14 residues. V lost 1 base and J lost 4, with 11 bases in between. The V gene's germline CDR1 is SGHTA and CDR2 FQGNSA. This chain's CDR3 is CASSLEQGVYEQYF. The CDR3 nucleotides read TGTGCCAGCAGCTTAGAACAGGGTGTTTACGAGCAGTACTTC.

The genes are TRBV10-3 and TRBJ2-7, with 9 positions matching TRBD1. Looked up from germline, CDR1 is ENHRY and CDR2 is SYGVKD. This CDR3 comprises 14 residues. The V gene end was trimmed by 5 bases and the J gene end by 7 bases; junction bases not matched to a gene: 9. The CDR3: CAISRGTGYIEQYF. The CDR3 DNA reads TGTGCCATCAGTCGGGGGACAGGGTATATTGAGCAGTACTTC.

The chain uses TRBV27 and TRBJ1-1, with D maybe TRBD1 (6 bases). CDR3 length: 12 residues. V lost 4 bases and J lost 6, with 9 bases in between. The germline V gene encodes CDR1 MNHEY and CDR2 SMNVEV (reference sequence). The CDR3 is CASSSGGSEAFF. CDR3 sequence (DNA): TGTGCCAGCAGTTCTGGGGGCTCTGAAGCTTTCTTT.

V and J are TRBV6-1 and TRBJ2-1, with 8 bases matching TRBD2. This CDR3 spans 15 amino acids. Trimming removed 10 bases from V and 6 bases from J; junction bases left unmatched: 14. The V gene's germline CDR1 is MNHNS and CDR2 SASEGT. Here the CDR3 DNA reads TGTGCCATTCGAACCCCGGGACTAGTGGGCAATGAGCAGTTCTTC. Translation: CAIRTPGLVGNEQFF.

The genes are TRBV19 and TRBJ2-7; 7 nucleotides agree with TRBD1. The ends lost 7 bases at V and 6 bases at J; junction bases unmatched: 3. Per germline, CDR1 LNHDA and CDR2 SQIVND (reference sequence). This CDR3 spans 11 amino acids. The CDR3 loop reads CASIAGGEQYF. In DNA form, the CDR3 reads TGTGCCAGTATCGCAGGGGGCGAGCAGTACTTC.

This clone was recorded once. This chain joins TRBV9 and TRBJ2-7; D might be TRBD2 (5 bases). The germline V gene has CDR1 SGDLS and CDR2 YYNGEE. The CDR3 runs 15 residues. With 4 bases removed from V and 2 bases from J, the gap between germline ends came to 16 bases. In DNA, the CDR3 is TGTGCCAGCAGCTCGGAGTCGACCGGGGCCTACGAGCAGTACTTC. It yields the protein CASSSESTGAYEQYF.

The rearrangement joins TRBV11-2 to TRBJ2-7; the match to TRBD2 covers 7 bases. The J segment lost 6 bases and the V segment lost 2 bases, leaving 4 bases of the junction unmatched. The CDR3 is 13 amino acids. CDR1 is SGHAT, CDR2 FQNNGV, per germline. The CDR3 sequence is CASSLSTGGEQYF. CDR3 bases: TGTGCCAGCAGCTTAAGTACGGGAGGCGAGCAGTACTTC.

V usage is TRBV10-2 and J usage is TRBJ2-7; D gene unclear. The germline V gene has CDR1 WSHSY and CDR2 SAAADI. CDR3 length: 14 residues. V dropped 4 bases and J dropped 4 bases, with 14 bases sitting between them. Written as DNA, the CDR3 is TGCGCCAGCAGTGTCCCCTCCGCGGCATACGAGCAGTACTTC. It is translated as CASSVPSAAYEQYF.

This clone has more than one count but fewer than ten. V and J are TRBV13 and TRBJ1-5, with D unresolved. V was clipped by 5 bases and J by 7 bases, with 9 bases between them. Germline CDR1 is PRHDT and CDR2 is FYEKMQ (reference sequence). The CDR3 spans 12 residues. CDR3 sequence (DNA): TGTGCCAGCAGCCAAGGAGGGCAGCCCCAGCATTTT. Its translation is CASSQGGQPQHF.

V usage is TRBV15 and J usage is TRBJ2-5, with 7 positions matching TRBD2. Germline V gene sequence: CDR1 LNHNV, CDR2 YYDKDF (reference sequence). Trimming cost V 3 bases and J 5 bases; bases outside gene matches: 6. This CDR3 comprises 14 residues. In DNA form, the CDR3 reads TGTGCCACCAGCAGTCGGGGGGATGAGGAGACCCAGTACTTC. This codes for CATSSRGDEETQYF.

CDR3 amino acids: CASSSRQGARETQYF. In nucleotides, the CDR3 is TGTGCCAGCAGCTCCCGACAGGGGGCGAGGGAGACCCAGTACTTC. The chain carries TRBV7-3 and TRBJ2-5; 10 nucleotides line up with TRBD1. The CDR3 extends over 15 amino acids. Germline assignment: CDR1 SGHTA and CDR2 FQGTGA. V trimming: 4 bases; J trimming: 5 bases; junction bases outside the gene matches: 7.